The next 31 T cell receptor beta chains were all read from a single sample in a study of blood T cell repertoires in COVID-19. Generated by immunoSEQ multiplex PCR, the TCRdb table keeps only in-frame clones and is missing some. The profile shows hundreds of thousands of clones, approximately 90% of them singletons. The specimen was PBMCs or T cells enriched from blood (not recorded which). Every receptor here comes from an older woman in a cohort exposed to, infected with or recovered from COVID-19 (not recorded which).

The chain couples TRBV5-4 to TRBJ2-7, with unresolved D. CDR1 and CDR2 (germline): SGHNT, YYREEE (reference sequence). The CDR3 totals 14 residues. V shed 1 base and J shed 0 bases, with 8 bases lying between them. The chain's CDR3 is CASSLTSNSYEQYF. In nucleotides, the CDR3 is TGTGCCAGCAGCTTGACCAGTAACTCCTACGAGCAGTACTTC.

CDR3 coding DNA: TGTGCCAGCAGCTTAGAAGGGCAACGGGGCGAGCAGTACTTC. This codes for CASSLEGQRGEQYF. V usage is TRBV11-2 and J usage is TRBJ2-7; possible D gene TRBD2, 5 bases. Germline CDR1 reads SGHAT; CDR2 reads FQNNGV. V was cut by 0 bases and J by 6 bases, with 12 bases left in between. The CDR3 sequence is 14 residues long.

The J gene is TRBJ2-1, the V gene TRBV11-2, with 9 bases matching TRBD2. The CDR3 length is 19 residues. Germline V gives CDR1 SGHAT, CDR2 FQNNGV. Losses at the gene ends were 1 base for V and 8 bases for J; bases not matched to a gene: 18. The CDR3 here is CASSLGVFIAGGPLDEQFF. The CDR3 bases are TGTGCCAGCAGCTTAGGGGTTTTTATCGCGGGAGGGCCTCTGGATGAGCAGTTCTTC.

The genes are TRBV24-1 and TRBJ1-3; D unresolved. CDR1 is KGHDR, CDR2 SFDVKD, per germline. The ends were cut back, 10 bases at V and 0 bases at J, with 9 bases in the middle. This CDR3 contains 13 residues. The chain's CDR3 is CATSRSSGNTIYF. CDR3 bases: TGTGCCACTTCCCGGAGCTCTGGAAACACCATATATTTT.

V and J are TRBV4-3 and TRBJ2-1; perhaps TRBD2 as D (6 bases). V was pared by 1 base and J by 7 bases, with 11 bases between. There are 14 residues in the CDR3. Per the germline V gene, CDR1 is LGHNA and CDR2 is YSLEER. CDR3 amino acids: CASSQGSRGNEQFF. As DNA, the CDR3 is TGCGCCAGCAGCCAAGGGTCCCGGGGGAATGAGCAGTTCTTC.

This rearrangement joins TRBV27 to TRBJ2-1; 7 positions agree with TRBD2. In germline, CDR1 is MNHEY, CDR2 SMNVEV (reference sequence). This CDR3 has 16 residues. The trim removed 4 bases at V and 5 bases at J, leaving 11 bases unmatched. The CDR3 nucleotides are TGTGCCAGCAGTTCTCAGGCGGGAGTGCGGGACAATGAGCAGTTCTTC. Translation: CASSSQAGVRDNEQFF.

The chain has TRBV19 and TRBJ2-6, with 10 nucleotides matching TRBD2. CDR3 size: 17 residues. With 2 bases clipped from V and 3 bases from J, the junction kept 4 bases outside the gene matches. Germline-derived CDR1 and CDR2 are LNHDA and SQIVND (reference sequence). The CDR3 region is CASSILAGVGGANVLTF. The CDR3 DNA is TGTGCCAGTAGTATACTAGCGGGAGTAGGTGGGGCCAACGTCCTGACTTTC.

The J gene is TRBJ2-5, the V gene TRBV6-2 or TRBV6-3, with 9 bases fitting TRBD1. The CDR3 consists of 15 residues. The V gene end was trimmed by 6 bases and the J gene end by 4 bases; junction bases not matched to a gene: 9. Germline CDR1 and CDR2: MNHEY and SVGEGT. CDR3: CASSPGQGNRETQYF. CDR3 nucleotide sequence: TGTGCCAGCAGCCCGGGACAGGGAAATAGAGAGACCCAGTACTTC.

The V call is TRBV7-9, the J call TRBJ2-2; D is possibly TRBD2 (6 bases). Germline-derived CDR1 and CDR2 are SEHNR and FQNEAQ (reference sequence). The CDR3 is 16 residues long. V was shortened by 4 bases and J by 10 bases, with 22 bases between the two germline ends. For the CDR3, the DNA is TGTGCCAGCAGCTCCCCTGCACGGGAGTGGGTTGAGGAGCTGTTTTTT. This encodes CASSSPAREWVEELFF.

The J gene is TRBJ2-7, the V gene TRBV3-1 (or the pseudogene TRBV3-2); D uncertain. Germline V gene data show CDR1 as LGHDT and CDR2 as YNNKEL (reference sequence). With 4 bases removed from V and 5 bases from J, the gap between germline ends came to 9 bases. The CDR3 length is 12 residues. The CDR3 DNA is TGTGCCAGCAGCCGACGACTGGACGAGCAGTACTTC. Residues: CASSRRLDEQYF.

This clone appeared once. The rearrangement uses TRBV23-1 and TRBJ2-4, with a weak D call TRBD2 (6 bases). TRBV23-1 is flagged as an ORF with uncertain function. V was pared by 4 bases and J by 0 bases, with 13 bases between. The CDR3 has 16 amino acids. The CDR3 is CASSLGGRLAKNIQYF. In DNA, the CDR3 is TGCGCCAGCAGTCTCGGGGGACGGCTAGCCAAAAACATTCAGTACTTC.

The chain carries TRBV19 and TRBJ2-3, with TRBD1 identical over 11 bases. Germline lookup yields CDR1 LNHDA and CDR2 SQIVND (reference sequence). This CDR3 has 14 amino acids. V gave up 7 bases and J gave up 5 bases; unmatched junction bases: 5. Written as DNA, the CDR3 is TGTGCCAGTACTGGGACAGGGGGTAGAGATACGCAGTATTTT. Residues: CASTGTGGRDTQYF.

J is TRBJ1-2 and V is TRBV28, with 8 positions matching TRBD1. The trim removed 4 bases at V and 3 bases at J, leaving 4 bases unmatched. Germline V lookup: CDR1 MDHEN, CDR2 SYDVKM. The CDR3 has 14 amino acids. CDR3 sequence: CASSSTGAHYGYTF. In DNA form, the CDR3 reads TGTGCCAGCAGTTCGACAGGGGCTCACTATGGCTACACCTTC.

The chain links TRBV7-2 to TRBJ1-5, with D possibly being TRBD1 (6 bases). Germline assignment: CDR1 SGHTA and CDR2 FQGNSA. V was shortened by 4 bases and J by 0 bases, with 10 bases between the two germline ends. There are 15 residues in the CDR3. The CDR3 loop reads CASSSAGASNQPQHF. The CDR3 coding sequence is TGTGCCAGCAGCTCCGCAGGGGCTAGCAATCAGCCCCAGCATTTT.

The rearrangement joins TRBV2 to TRBJ1-5; D is uncertain. The CDR3 covers 15 residues. CDR1 SNHLY and CDR2 FYNNEI come from the germline V gene. Trimming left V 4 bases short and J 0 bases short, with 10 bases between. The CDR3 region is CASSGEGISNQPQHF. CDR3 in DNA: TGTGCCAGCAGTGGGGAGGGAATTAGCAATCAGCCCCAGCATTTT.

The chain employs TRBV18 and TRBJ2-2; TRBD2 matches 8 bases. This CDR3 spans 14 amino acids. Germline V lookup: CDR1 KGHSH, CDR2 LQKENI. V lost 10 bases to trimming and J lost 2 bases; unmatched junction nucleotides: 6. The CDR3 is CATPAGGNTGELFF. In DNA, the CDR3 is TGTGCCACCCCCGCGGGAGGTAACACCGGGGAGCTGTTTTTT.

V is TRBV5-6 and J is TRBJ2-1; 8 bases map to TRBD2. This CDR3 has 17 residues. CDR1 SGHDT and CDR2 YYEEEE come from the germline V gene. The junction had 13 bases not matched to a gene; V was cut back by 3 bases and J by 5 bases. The CDR3 protein is CASSWTSSWEDHNEQFF. DNA for the CDR3: TGTGCCAGCAGCTGGACTAGCAGTTGGGAGGACCACAATGAGCAGTTCTTC.

This chain joins TRBV6-2 or TRBV6-3 and TRBJ2-5; 8 nucleotides line up with TRBD1. With V trimmed by 0 bases and J by 7 bases, 7 bases remained unmatched. The CDR3 length is 15 residues. Germline V lookup: CDR1 MNHEY, CDR2 SVGEGT. The CDR3 nucleotides read TGTGCCAGCAGTTACTCCGGGACAGGCGACCGGACCCAGTACTTC. It translates to CASSYSGTGDRTQYF.

This chain uses TRBV27 with TRBJ1-4; 7 positions agree with TRBD1. V was clipped by 0 bases and J by 8 bases; unmatched bases: 9. The CDR3 totals 16 residues. Looked up from germline, CDR1 is MNHEY and CDR2 is SMNVEV (reference sequence). The CDR3 coding sequence is TGTGCCAGCAGTTTATCGATAAGGGGGCGCGGAGAAAAACTGTTTTTT. The encoded protein is CASSLSIRGRGEKLFF.

The J gene is TRBJ2-2, the V gene TRBV7-9; possibly TRBD2 for D (5 bases). CDR1 is SEHNR and CDR2 is FQNEAQ in the germline V gene (reference sequence). This CDR3 has 16 amino acids. V was shortened by 4 bases and J by 1 base, with 13 bases between the two germline ends. CDR3: CASSYGSGVNTGELFF. Written as DNA, the CDR3 is TGTGCCAGCAGCTACGGTTCCGGGGTGAACACCGGGGAGCTGTTTTTT.

This clone has only one observation. The V and J genes are TRBV28 and TRBJ1-2; D may be TRBD1 (6 bases). Per the germline V gene, CDR1 is MDHEN and CDR2 is SYDVKM. Trimming left V 11 bases short and J 1 base short, with 17 bases between. CDR3 length equals 14 residues. CDR3 sequence (DNA): TGTGCCTGGGGTGGGGGCGCCCATAACTATGGCTACACCTTC. Translated: CAWGGGAHNYGYTF.

The chain is built from TRBV28 and TRBJ1-6, with 7 bases aligning to TRBD1. Germline V lookup: CDR1 MDHEN, CDR2 SYDVKM. Trimming took 2 bases from V and 7 from J; bases not matched to a gene: 5. The CDR3 is 15 amino acids. DNA of the CDR3: TGTGCCAGCAGTTTACAGGGGGTCAAAAATTCACCCCTCCACTTT. Its translation: CASSLQGVKNSPLHF.

J is TRBJ1-1 and V is TRBV5-3, with 10 bases that match TRBD1. TRBV5-3 is an open reading frame whose function is uncertain. The CDR3 sequence is 16 residues long. After removal of 6 bases from V and 4 bases from J, the junction contained 12 bases not matched to a gene. The CDR3 region is CARIGTGVGVFTEAFF. The CDR3 region has the DNA TGTGCCAGAATAGGGACAGGGGTAGGAGTTTTCACTGAAGCTTTCTTT.

A remark on this clone: An end of the junction differs from the germline gene, which may be a read error. The chain uses TRBV29-1 and TRBJ2-1; 14 positions agree with TRBD2. In germline, CDR1 is SQVTM, CDR2 ANQGSEA. The CDR3 spans 16 residues. The CDR3 loop reads CSVEGLAGGSFNEQFF. The CDR3 DNA is TGCAGCGTTGAAGGACTAGCGGGGGGGTCCTTCAATGAGCAGTTCTTC.

In nucleotides, the CDR3 is TGTGCCAGCAGTTACGATCTGGTTGCGGGGGGCGGAGGCTACACCTTC. Its translation is CASSYDLVAGGGGYTF. The rearrangement uses TRBV6-6 and TRBJ1-2; D is perhaps TRBD1 (6 bases). CDR1 and CDR2 from the germline V gene are MNHNY and SVGAGI (reference sequence). The V end lost 2 bases, the J end lost 8 bases, and 21 bases lay between the germline ends. The CDR3 loop spans 16 amino acids.

This chain uses TRBV27 with TRBJ1-5; TRBD1 matches 7 bases. This CDR3 contains 15 residues. Germline CDR1 reads MNHEY; CDR2 reads SMNVEV (reference sequence). The V gene end was trimmed by 4 bases and the J gene end by 7 bases; junction bases not matched to a gene: 10. CDR3 residues: CASSSLTGPGQPQHF. CDR3 DNA sequence: TGTGCCAGCAGTTCCCTGACAGGGCCGGGACAGCCCCAGCATTTT.

This clone was observed a single time. This chain joins TRBV27 and TRBJ1-2; 8 bases fit TRBD1. This CDR3 is built from 13 residues. Germline loops: CDR1 MNHEY, CDR2 SMNVEV (reference sequence). V gave up 3 bases and J gave up 8 bases; unmatched junction bases: 5. Here the CDR3 reads CASSFGQGWGYTF. CDR3 coding DNA: TGTGCCAGCAGTTTCGGACAGGGTTGGGGCTACACCTTC.

The V gene is TRBV6-5, the J gene TRBJ2-5, with D perhaps TRBD2 (6 bases). This CDR3 is built from 16 residues. V was clipped by 1 base and J by 1 base, with 13 bases between them. Germline V gene lookup returns CDR1 MNHEY and CDR2 SVGAGI. CDR3 nucleotides: TGTGCCAGCAGTTACTTATGGGGAGGTACCCAAGAGACCCAGTACTTC. Its protein product is CASSYLWGGTQETQYF.

This chain connects TRBV7-8 to TRBJ2-7; 8 bases line up with TRBD2. This CDR3 spans 23 amino acids. Germline-derived CDR1 and CDR2 are SGHVS and FQNEAQ. The ends lost 5 bases at V and 2 bases at J; junction bases unmatched: 32. The CDR3 reads CASSHQYHASEVARPGGTYEQYF. CDR3 nucleotide sequence: TGTGCCAGCAGCCACCAATACCATGCTTCCGAGGTGGCGAGGCCGGGGGGGACCTACGAGCAGTACTTC.

The chain combines TRBV28 with TRBJ1-1; D may be TRBD1 (5 bases). Germline V lookup: CDR1 MDHEN, CDR2 SYDVKM. The CDR3 sequence is 15 residues long. Trimming left V 5 bases short and J 4 bases short, with 17 bases between. The CDR3 DNA sequence: TGTGCCAGCAGTCCCCTCCGCCAGGGAGGCACTGAAGCTTTCTTT. Translation gives CASSPLRQGGTEAFF.

J is TRBJ1-1 and V is TRBV7-9, with 8 positions matching TRBD1. V lost 4 bases and J lost 3; bases outside the gene matches: 4. This CDR3 is 14 amino acids long. Germline V gives CDR1 SEHNR, CDR2 FQNEAQ (reference sequence). The CDR3 DNA follows: TGTGCCAGCAGCTATTTGACAGGGGACACTGAAGCTTTCTTT. Amino acids: CASSYLTGDTEAFF.